The T cell receptor beta chain under discussion was sequenced for a study of cytomegalovirus exposure and HLA in healthy donors (dated by TCRdb to 2017 to 2019). About the full investigation: In an earlier analysis of roughly 500 of the donors, 250 to 300 Gb of sequence data and 117 million unique TCR beta sequences from about 190 million T cells were reported. An early release covering roughly 580 HLA-typed donors comprised about 290 gigabases of sequencing data and approximately 85 million unique TCR sequences. The genetic ancestry cluster associated with self-reported Caucasian donors included over 80% of the roughly 410 genotyped donors. The study was designed to test whether signatures of past pathogen exposure could be identified by cataloging public T cell receptors. Using immunosequencing, the study profiled T cell repertoires from 640 or so subjects and related those repertoires to cytomegalovirus serostatus. Along with the roughly 610-subject first cohort, a separate validation cohort of about 110 different subjects was used. To predict cytomegalovirus infection status, the study combined high-throughput TCR immunosequencing, statistical association of individual TCRs with disease status, and machine learning. A later analysis re-analyzed previously published TCR beta repertoires from 660 or so donors and added high-resolution HLA genotyping to study TCR occurrence patterns. Rather than using new phenotypic data, the later analysis identified candidate immune exposures from TCR beta sequences and from how often those sequences occurred across donors. To decide whether each TCR beta V gene segment behaved as functional or pseudogenic, an earlier analysis of some 570 of the donors relied on high-throughput TCR beta sequencing. Donor age, sex, ethnicity and CMV serostatus were collected together with the repertoire data. In a later genetic analysis, genome-wide SNP genotypes for about 65% of the 666 donors were used, and that subset was treated as a discovery cohort. All discovery cohort repertoires had been generated using a single sequencing platform. HLA typing included class I and class II loci at four-digit resolution. The number of donors typed differed by locus, with 629-630 for A, B, C, DRB1 and DQB1, more than 500 for DQA1, about 610 for DPA1, and 450 to 480 for DPB1. About five DR-DQ haplotypes were treated as single units for association and clustering because of strong linkage in the cohort. On average, about 240,000 unique TCR beta nucleotide sequences were sequenced per donor among a few hundred genotyped donors of the cohort, with around 19% of those sequences being non-productive.

In total, roughly 710 healthy bone marrow donors made up the cohort. At the time of sampling, every cohort member was nominally healthy, though immune exposures that went unrecorded were likely present. Of the roughly 670 cohort members, approximately 290 had a positive CMV serostatus and about 400 had a negative one, while no CMV serostatus was recorded for the donor. A peripheral blood sample was provided by each donor, and peripheral blood mononuclear cells were used for TCR beta sequencing. Genomic DNA was extracted from the blood cell samples with the Qiagen DNeasy Blood Extraction Kit. Study-wide findings and limitations: When HLA alleles, especially DR and DQ, strongly co-occurred, TCR associations were difficult to assign to individual alleles. The classifier was reported to diagnose cytomegalovirus status with high specificity and sensitivity in both the original and validation cohorts. This cohort had only TCR beta chains sequenced, and the lack of alpha or paired-chain data limited which features could be detected. Most CMV-associated TCR beta chains appeared to be HLA-restricted in a later analysis, and the HLA associations seemed to be driven largely by CMV exposure. In a later analysis, around 17,000 TCR beta sequences were associated with specific HLA alleles at a false discovery rate of 0.05. A further reported finding was that TCR beta sequences accurately predicted the HLA-A and HLA-B alleles for most subjects in the first cohort. According to a later analysis, parvovirus B19, influenza, CMV and Epstein-Barr virus appeared linked to several top co-occurrence clusters. The authors suggested that the approach could potentially be generalized to other disease states and immunological phenotypes. In a later analysis, HLA-associated TCR beta chains showed more clonal expansion and lower generation probabilities than non-associated chains that were equally common. The earlier analysis of approximately 540 of the donors excluded fewer than 20 rarely observed V segments, including chromosome 9 orphons, because counts were too low. A few of the identified cytomegalovirus-associated TCR beta chains were confirmed in vitro to be specific for cytomegalovirus antigens. An association between a missense DCLRE1C variant and V-gene and J-gene trimming of TCR beta chains was found in a later genetic analysis and replicated in an independent cohort. In a later analysis, TCR association rates were found to vary across HLA loci, with the most associated TCRs seen for DRB1 alleles and the fewest for HLA-C alleles. While some public TCRs were present in many individuals, most TCR sequences turned up only very rarely across donors. According to a later genetic analysis, donors in an Asian-associated ancestry cluster had fewer N-insertions in productive TCRs than the roughly 670-donor mean. CMV serostatus was the only immune exposure information available for the cohort. Because HLA typing was missing for some donors at each locus, association tests included only the typed subset. The study gave a list of some 150 TCR beta chains associated with cytomegalovirus. Broadly in line with IMGT annotations, most TCR beta V segments showed up in productive rearrangements about 87% or about 30% of the time in an earlier analysis of around 600 of the donors. Correlated functional status among segregating V segments might reflect linkage disequilibrium, but an unknown experimental factor could not be ruled out. Because the 87-base-pair reads could not distinguish some IMGT-functional V segments, including TRBV6-2 and TRBV6-3, those segments were excluded. A cluster of highly shared sequence variants was judged likely to represent a technical artifact of the sequencing pipeline. The presence/absence analyses assumed that sequencing depth was roughly uniform across donors, and that assumption may not be true.

CDR1 WNHNN and CDR2 SYGVQD were looked up in the germline V gene (reference sequence). The CDR3 measures 15 amino acids from cysteine to phenylalanine. Only CDR3 DNA is held: 45 bases, read in frame from base 1. At the junction V is shortened by 7 bases and J by 9 bases, with 22 bases in between. A note on this clone: Its specific antigen is unknown. One base away there is no much larger clone; base qualities are not given.

The library relied on the immunoSEQ multiplex PCR assay. For the multiplex PCR, a mixture combining 60 forward primers for TCR Vbeta segments and 13 reverse primers for TCR Jbeta segments was used. A multiplex PCR assay on genomic DNA amplified the CDR3 region of rearranged TCR beta genes. The Illumina HiSeq System was used to sequence the amplified TCR beta libraries as 87-base-pair reads. In the paper's pipeline: Across the 500 to 750 repertoires, a later analysis counted around 80 million unique TCR beta chains, around 10 million of which were shared by at least two donors. Raw reads were error-corrected and collapsed into unique sequences by a nearest-neighbor algorithm in which closely related sequences were merged to remove PCR and sequencing errors. To assign V, D and J gene segments, CDR3 sequences were aligned to IMGT reference sequences. For a sequence to be retained, a match of at least six nucleotides to both a V gene segment and a J gene segment was required. A rearrangement was called productive if the CDR3 had no stop codons and remained in frame with V and J, and every other rearrangement was called non-productive. Following IMGT convention, CDR3 was defined as the stretch from the second conserved V-encoded cysteine to the conserved J-encoded phenylalanine. The earlier analysis of about 640 of the donors excluded any sequence lacking an unambiguous match to a single V gene segment. In an earlier analysis of several hundred of the donors, V segments were called functional above 56.7% productive rearrangements and were called segregating when the between-donor standard deviation exceeded 5%. To diagnose cytomegalovirus status from the catalog of TCR beta chain sequences, a statistical classification framework was built. In a later analysis, V and J genes were assigned by comparing TCR nucleotide sequences against IMGT/GENE-DB human TR gene sequences. In a later analysis, CDR3 sequences and most-parsimonious VDJ recombination scenarios were assigned using the TCRdist pipeline. A later analysis defined each TCR beta chain by its CDR3 amino acid sequence plus V-gene family, and excluded reads lacking a unique V-gene family. A later analysis removed 600 or so highly shared, low-generation-probability nucleotide sequences to deal with suspected cross-contamination and a sequencing artifact. A later analysis calculated a clonal expansion index for each public chain from normalized within-repertoire ranks of inferred template counts. In a later analysis, generation probabilities were computed using a VDJ recombination model fitted to out-of-frame rearrangements, and the results were checked against IGoR. Hypergeometric tests were used in a later analysis to score TCR-TCR, TCR-HLA and TCR-CMV co-occurrence, with a repertoire-size bias correction applied to the TCR pairs. In a later analysis, false discovery rates were estimated by permuting HLA or CMV assignments 20 times. In a later analysis, co-occurring TCRs were grouped using DBSCAN, and TCRdist sequence similarity was added for clustering within HLA-allele-positive subsets. Co-occurrence clustering excluded repertoires with fewer than 30,000 or more than 120,000 public chains, plus five with anomalous nucleotide sharing. The table comes from immuneACCESS by way of TCRdb, which keeps in-frame sequences with V and J called. Part of the clones is missing from these tables; in studies checked, under half for an unresolved V gene and the rest for unknown reasons. The V and J calls and clone size come from that table; D and trimming were worked out from the DNA. The sample table lists more than 80,000 clones, about three quarters of them with a count of one. Together, the top ten hold about 8% of the sample.

This chain is built from TRBV10-1 and TRBJ2-1; matching of 6 bases hints at TRBD2 as the D gene. Sequenced sample: PBMCs. The sequence was obtained from a human donor in good health. The CDR3 corresponds to CASKLEVGPEGEQFF. The sequenced DNA: TGCGCCAGCAAACTAGAAGTCGGACCGGAGGGTGAGCAGTTCTTC.